This TCR beta chain derives from a study of blood T cell repertoires in COVID-19. From germline, CDR1 is MNHNY and CDR2 SVGAGI (reference sequence). After removal of 5 bases from V and 2 bases from J, the junction contained 11 bases not matched to a gene. CDR3 length: 17 amino acids. Sequencing was performed with immunoSEQ multiplex PCR; in TCRdb, only in-frame clones are kept and a portion is missing. The data hold approximately 200,000 clones, with roughly 80% observed a single time. Study members were between about 18 and 100 years old and lived in about two dozen US regions. Allocation to cohorts depended on clinical history reported by the participants. Symptom resolution, clearance, or two negative PCRs marked donors in Cohort 3 as recovered.

Source material: PBMCs or T cells enriched from blood (not recorded which). The receptor was isolated from a man in his forties or fifties who had recovered from COVID-19. The rearrangement links TRBV6-6 to TRBJ2-7; TRBD2 aligns across 11 bases. CDR3 in amino acids: CASSPGLAGSRPYEQYF. The CDR3 DNA follows: TGTGCCAGCAGTCCCGGACTAGCGGGTTCACGCCCCTACGAGCAGTACTTC.